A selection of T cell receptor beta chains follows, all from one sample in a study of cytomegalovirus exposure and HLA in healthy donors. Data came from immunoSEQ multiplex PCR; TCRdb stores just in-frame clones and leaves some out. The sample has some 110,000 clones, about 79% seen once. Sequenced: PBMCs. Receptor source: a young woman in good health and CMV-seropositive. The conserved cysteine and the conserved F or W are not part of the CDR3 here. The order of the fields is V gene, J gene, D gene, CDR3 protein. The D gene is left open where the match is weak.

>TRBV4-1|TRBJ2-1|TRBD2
ASSPSGTHSSYNEQF
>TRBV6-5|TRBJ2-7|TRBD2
ASSYSVRGFTYEQY
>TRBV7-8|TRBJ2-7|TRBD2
ASSSATTSVN
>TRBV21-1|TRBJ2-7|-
ASMSRGCEQY
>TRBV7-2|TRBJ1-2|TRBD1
ASSLRDRVHGYT
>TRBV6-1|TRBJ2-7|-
ASSDRESLEQY
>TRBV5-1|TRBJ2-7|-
ASSLAASYEQY
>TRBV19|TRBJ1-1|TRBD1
ASSPGQGLTEAF
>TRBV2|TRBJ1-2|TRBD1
ASGQADGYT
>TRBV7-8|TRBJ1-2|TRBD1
ASNQGGYGYT
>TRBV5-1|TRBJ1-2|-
ASSLAVTSNYGYT
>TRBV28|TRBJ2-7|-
ASSFYGNYEQY
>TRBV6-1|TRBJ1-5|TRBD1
ASSAWTGYDQPQH
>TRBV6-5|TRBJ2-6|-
ASLDSSGANVLT
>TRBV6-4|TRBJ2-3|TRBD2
ASSDSGGPDTQY
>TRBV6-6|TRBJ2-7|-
ASSYGDTPYEQY
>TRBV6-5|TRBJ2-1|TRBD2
ASSYSGRANEQF
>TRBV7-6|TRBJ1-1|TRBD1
ASSLASDRGEAF
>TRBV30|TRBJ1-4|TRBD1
AWRPRQGIYEKLF
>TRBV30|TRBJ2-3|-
AWSVGGKADTQY
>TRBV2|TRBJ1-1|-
ASSPRTGDPEAF
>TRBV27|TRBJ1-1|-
ASSLRAF
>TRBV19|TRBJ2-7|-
ASGINQGSYEQY
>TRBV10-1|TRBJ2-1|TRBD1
ASTGELGTGEDNEQF
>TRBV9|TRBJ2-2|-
ASSVFRMANTGELF
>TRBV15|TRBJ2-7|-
ATRPGLSYEQY
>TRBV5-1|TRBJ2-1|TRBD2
ASSSGLAGVDRRSYNEQF
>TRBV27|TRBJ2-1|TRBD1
ASSSNRGPYNEQF
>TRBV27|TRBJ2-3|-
ASSLFPFTDTQY
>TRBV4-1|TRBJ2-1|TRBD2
ASSQGLAVNEQF
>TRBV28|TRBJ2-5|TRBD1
ASSTGYRGQETQY
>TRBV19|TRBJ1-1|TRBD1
ASNMDRGGTEAF
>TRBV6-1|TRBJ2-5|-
ASIRGGGPSQY
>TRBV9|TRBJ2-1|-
ASSVLTGGSEQF
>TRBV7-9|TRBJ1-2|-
ASREGTNYGYT
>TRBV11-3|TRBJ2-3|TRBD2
ASSFPIAGVLSTDTQY
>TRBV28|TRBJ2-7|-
ASGGLTPYEQY
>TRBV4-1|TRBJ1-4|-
ASSRWTPTNEKLF
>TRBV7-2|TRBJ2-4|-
ASSLVKITGPKNIQY
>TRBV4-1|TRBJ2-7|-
ASSQELVGAYEQY
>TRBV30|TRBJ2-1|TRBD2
AWSVLDLADSNEQF
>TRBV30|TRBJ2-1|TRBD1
AWSRGQLSYNEQF